The clone carrying this T cell receptor (beta chain) occurred once. Its cognate antigen is unknown. The sample originates from a study of cytomegalovirus exposure and HLA in healthy donors. Germline assignment: CDR1 SGDLS and CDR2 YYNGEE. V dropped 2 bases and J dropped 6 bases, with 9 bases sitting between them. The CDR3 loop spans 13 amino acids. The PCR ran on 60 Vbeta and 13 Jbeta primers. The data were produced by immunoSEQ multiplex PCR, yet TCRdb's version contains in-frame clones alone and is incomplete. The data contain around 120,000 clones, about 83% of them seen just once; the ten biggest clones take up roughly 3.2%. Study outcomes and limitations: Overall, around 160 TCR beta chains were annotated as cytomegalovirus-associated. Analyses of presence and absence presupposed an approximately uniform sequencing depth across donors.

The chain carries TRBV9 and TRBJ2-1; D unclear. What was sequenced was PBMCs. The source is a man aged 25 to 40 in good health and CMV-seronegative. In DNA, the CDR3 is TGTGCCAGCAGCGTGCTACCCGGCAATGAGCAGTTCTTC. It encodes CASSVLPGNEQFF.